This T cell receptor beta chain was recovered during a study of T cell responses to AZD1222 COVID-19 vaccine. Turning to the study itself: Analysis merged second doses at about 4 or about 12 weeks. Findings and caveats of the study: Clonal diversity may have been underestimated, and the donors were mostly white British, with more females than males. Repertoire samples came only from after the peak T cell response.

The CDR3 is 16 residues long. The V gene lost 2 bases and the J gene lost 0 bases, with 11 bases spanning the gap. CDR1 is LNHDA and CDR2 is SQIVND in the germline V gene (reference sequence). As concerns this clone: Its target is not known.

Clones were sequenced by immunoSEQ multiplex PCR, and TCRdb holds only the in-frame ones, with some missing. The table lists 85,000 or so clones, 75% to 90% of them singletons. The TCR comes from an adult in good health. Sample: peripheral blood, taken on day 0 of AZD1222 vaccination. The V call is TRBV19, the J call TRBJ2-1; TRBD1 or TRBD2 may be the D gene (6 bases each). The CDR3 DNA reads TGTGCCAGTAGTATAATAGGGGGGAGCTCCTACAATGAGCAGTTCTTC. This gives the protein CASSIIGGSSYNEQFF. Drawing the rest from reference TRBV19 and TRBJ2-1, the complete variable domain is DGGITQSPKYLFRKEGQNVTLSCEQNLNHDAMYWYRQDPGQGLRLIYYSQIVNDFQKGDIAEGYSVSREKKESFPLTVTSAQKNPTAFYLCASSIIGGSSYNEQFFGPGTRLTVL.